Presented here are 14 T cell receptor beta chains from one specimen sequenced in a study of blood T cells in healthy people across ages. Alongside a J-beta primer mix, a sample-barcoded 5' primer served in a second PCR lasting 7 to 11 cycles. TCRdb processed the 5' RACE reads anew with MiXCR; each CDR3 protein has one entry. Altogether around 990,000 distinct CDR3 sequences are present, around two fifths being singletons, with the ten largest covering around 12%. Sequenced material: blood. The receptors come from a man aged 18 to 29 in good health.

This clonotype was seen only once. The chain couples TRBV5-1 to TRBJ1-2; 10 bases agree with TRBD1. This CDR3 comprises 15 residues. V trimming: 0 bases; J trimming: 7 bases; junction bases outside the gene matches: 6. Germline CDR1 SGHRS, CDR2 YFSETQ. The CDR3 here is CASSLDGTGDAGYTF. CDR3 nucleotide sequence: TGCGCCAGCAGCTTGGACGGGACAGGGGATGCTGGCTACACCTTC.

This chain uses TRBV20-1 with TRBJ2-7; 14 nucleotides match TRBD2. TRBJ2-5 explains the end of the DNA better; the J call may be wrong. CDR1 is DFQATT and CDR2 is SNEGSKA in the germline V gene (reference sequence). This CDR3 has 14 residues. CDR3 DNA sequence: TGCAGTGCCGCGACTAGCGGGGGGGAGGAGACCCAGTACTTC. Its translation: CSAATSGGEETQYF.

The chain combines TRBV5-1 with TRBJ2-1; D is uncertain. CDR3 size: 14 residues. Between the trimmed V and J ends, which lost 0 bases and 0 bases, there was a span of 4 bases. Germline lookup yields CDR1 SGHRS and CDR2 YFSETQ. CDR3 nucleotide sequence: TGCGCCAGCAGCTTGGATCTCTCCTACAATGAGCAGTTCTTC. As protein: CASSLDLSYNEQFF.

Many counts were recorded for this clonotype. The rearrangement links TRBV29-1 to TRBJ1-2; perhaps TRBD1 as D (6 bases). The CDR3 runs to 12 residues. Per germline, CDR1 SQVTM and CDR2 ANQGSEA. The CDR3, as DNA: TGCAGTGCACAGAAGGGGGACTATGGCTACACCTTC. Translation: CSAQKGDYGYTF.

Many counts were recorded for this clonotype. Here the CDR3 reads CASSLEAGNQPQHF. The CDR3 DNA sequence: TGTGCCAGCAGCTTAGAAGCAGGTAATCAGCCCCAGCATTTT. The chain links TRBV7-6 to TRBJ1-5; no definite D call. V lost 1 base and J 4 bases, leaving 8 bases between the germline ends. CDR1 SGHVS and CDR2 FNYEAQ come from the germline V gene. The CDR3 is made up of 14 amino acids. Using reference TRBV7-6 and TRBJ1-5 for the parts outside the CDR3, the full variable domain is GAGVSQSPRYKVTKRGQDVALRCDPISGHVSLYWYRQALGQGPEFLTYFNYEAQQDKSGLPNDRFSAERPEGSISTLTIQRTEQRDSAMYRCASSLEAGNQPQHFGDGTRLSIL.

This clonotype occurred many times. This chain links TRBV3-1 with TRBJ1-2; D might be TRBD1 (6 bases). CDR3 length: 12 amino acids. Trimming shortened V by 3 bases and J by 4 bases, and 6 bases separated the two germline ends. CDR1 and CDR2 (germline): LGHDT, YNNKEL (reference sequence). The DNA of the CDR3 is TGTGCCAGCAGCCAGGACAGCTATGGCTACACCTTC. Amino acids: CASSQDSYGYTF.

The J gene is TRBJ1-5, the V gene TRBV10-3; D is ambiguous. The CDR3 runs to 15 residues. V lost 4 bases to trimming and J lost 2 bases, with 12 bases between them. The V gene's germline CDR1 is ENHRY and CDR2 SYGVKD. CDR3 coding DNA: TGTGCCATCAGTGTGTCCGGGATCGGCAATCAGCCCCAGCATTTT. Its translation is CAISVSGIGNQPQHF.

The rearrangement joins TRBV28 to TRBJ2-5, with a tentative D call TRBD2 (5 bases). Between the trimmed V and J ends, which lost 3 bases and 3 bases, there was a span of 14 bases. This CDR3 is 15 amino acids long. Germline-derived CDR1 and CDR2 are MDHEN and SYDVKM. The CDR3 loop is CASSFSGIGEETQYF. The CDR3 DNA follows: TGTGCCAGCAGTTTCAGTGGGATCGGGGAAGAGACCCAGTACTTC.

The chain joins TRBV29-1 to TRBJ1-2, with D possibly TRBD1 on 6 matching bases. V shed 4 bases and J shed 5 bases, with 8 bases lying between them. The germline CDR1 and CDR2 sequences are SQVTM and ANQGSEA. This CDR3 is 11 amino acids long. The CDR3 DNA is TGCAGCGTTGCTCAGGGGTATGGCTACACCTTC. Encoded protein: CSVAQGYGYTF.

This chain joins TRBV24-1 and TRBJ1-1; 8 bases are shared with TRBD1. J gave up 9 bases and V 2 bases, and 4 bases lay outside the gene matches. Germline V lookup: CDR1 KGHDR, CDR2 SFDVKD. The CDR3 has 13 residues. CDR3 sequence reads: CATSDSGTGKAFF. The CDR3 DNA is TGTGCCACCAGTGATTCCGGGACAGGTAAAGCTTTCTTT.

The V gene is TRBV12-3 or TRBV12-4, the J gene TRBJ2-7, with D perhaps given as TRBD1 or TRBD2 (5 bases each). This CDR3 contains 14 residues. V lost 9 bases to trimming and J lost 3 bases, with 18 bases between them. The DNA of the CDR3 is TGTGCCAGTCAACCCAGGGACGGCAACTACGAGCAGTACTTC. Translation gives CASQPRDGNYEQYF.

This clonotype was recorded once. The CDR3 bases are TGCAGCGTTGATTCAGGGGGCGTGGAGACCCAGTACTTC. Translation: CSVDSGGVETQYF. V is TRBV29-1 and J is TRBJ2-5, with TRBD1 matching over 8 bases. The germline CDR1 and CDR2 sequences are SQVTM and ANQGSEA. J lost 5 bases, V lost 3 bases, and 5 bases had no gene match. The CDR3 sequence is 13 residues long. Full variable domain (missing parts from reference TRBV29-1 and TRBJ2-5): SAVISQKPSRDICQRGTSLTIQCQVDSQVTMMFWYRQQPGQSLTLIATANQGSEATYESGFVIDKFPISRPNLTFSTLTVSNMSPEDSSIYLCSVDSGGVETQYFGPGTRLLVL.

This chain connects TRBV6-2 or TRBV6-3 to TRBJ2-1; 10 bases agree with TRBD2. This CDR3 comprises 17 residues. With 5 bases clipped from V and 4 bases from J, the junction kept 11 bases outside the gene matches. Looked up from germline, CDR1 is MNHEY and CDR2 is SVGEGT. In DNA form, the CDR3 reads TGTGCCAGCAGTCCCTTTACCGGGACTAGCGCTTACAATGAGCAGTTCTTC. As protein: CASSPFTGTSAYNEQFF.

This clonotype was seen repeatedly, ten times or more. The chain combines TRBV9 with TRBJ1-2; TRBD1 aligns across 7 bases. The CDR3 consists of 14 residues. V lost 4 bases and J lost 2; bases outside the gene matches: 5. Germline V lookup: CDR1 SGDLS, CDR2 YYNGEE. CDR3 residues: CASSLRDSNYGYTF. Here the CDR3 DNA reads TGTGCCAGCAGCCTTCGGGACAGCAACTATGGCTACACCTTC.